This T cell receptor (beta chain) was documented in a study of shared clonotypes between healthy human individuals. The V and J ends lost 0 bases and 2 bases respectively, with 11 bases between them. This CDR3 is built from 15 residues. Germline-derived CDR1 and CDR2 are SGHKS and YYEKEE (reference sequence). Sequenced by immunoSEQ multiplex PCR; TCRdb stores in-frame clones only, minus some. The data show about 1 million clones, 60% to 80% seen once. Sequencing was performed on memory CD4+ T cells sorted from blood. Subset of the sample: CD45RA-negative fraction. This chain links TRBV5-5 with TRBJ1-2; D possibly corresponds to TRBD1 (5 bases). The receptor comes from a man aged 18-30 years in good health. In nucleotides, the CDR3 is TGTGCCAGCAGCTTGGATGGGGCGGGGAACTATGGCTACACCTTC. This codes for CASSLDGAGNYGYTF.